The clone carrying this T cell receptor beta chain showed up just a few times. What it binds is unknown. Alpha and beta constant-region primers primed reverse transcription of around 0.5 ug RNA. Each of the alpha and beta chains got its own library through chain-specific third strand synthesis with indices. TCRdb re-analysed the 5' RACE reads in MiXCR, keeping a single row per CDR3 protein. The data contain roughly 7,300 distinct CDR3 sequences, roughly 7.4% of them seen just once; the ten biggest clones take up approximately 9%. These data belong to a study of HIV-infected patients and healthy controls. The repertoire came from unfractionated whole blood and reflected all unsorted peripheral T cells. Germline CDR1 SGHTA, CDR2 FQGNSA. The CDR3 has 16 amino acids. Trimming removed 5 bases from V and 4 bases from J; junction bases left unmatched: 11. General study results and limits: Healthy controls carried many MAIT alpha-chain CDR3s, while HIV+ repertoires had few.

Sequenced here: blood, sampled before antiretroviral therapy. This sequence originates from an adult with HIV infection. This chain connects TRBV7-2 to TRBJ2-7, with 10 positions matching TRBD2. The chain's CDR3 is CASSLLAGVFLYEQYF. The CDR3 DNA is TGTGCCAGCAGCCTCCTAGCGGGAGTATTCTTGTACGAGCAGTACTTC.